The present TCR beta chain was sequenced within a study of blood T cell repertoires in COVID-19. This clone was recorded many times. This table comes from immunoSEQ multiplex PCR, and its TCRdb copy is limited to in-frame clones, with some not included. The sample yields 100,000 to 150,000 clones, 84% seen once. The CDR3 totals 18 residues. Germline V gives CDR1 LGHNA, CDR2 YNFKEQ. The junction had 19 bases not matched to a gene; V was cut back by 1 base and J by 7 bases. The receptor's source is a woman aged 25 to 39 who had recovered from COVID-19. The chain has TRBV4-2 and TRBJ2-7, with TRBD1 matching over 7 bases. Sequenced sample: peripheral blood. The CDR3 DNA is TGTGCCAGCAGCCAAGTGAAGGGGGCGCCTGGTAGCCTGCGGGAGCAGTACTTC. It yields the protein CASSQVKGAPGSLREQYF.